This T cell receptor beta chain emerged from a study of blood T cell repertoires in COVID-19. Study context: Material from acute and convalescent COVID-19 was sourced from the United States, Italy and Spain. PBMCs, B-cell-depleted T cells, or T cells provided the cDNA or gDNA that made up the material.

The CDR3 is made up of 17 amino acids. The germline V gene has CDR1 SGHVS and CDR2 FNYEAQ. Deletions cut 4 bases from V and 2 bases from J, with 18 bases between. Authors' data handling: Reference gene primer amplification in the assay estimated nucleated cell counts. Assay: immunoSEQ multiplex PCR; the TCRdb copy retains only in-frame clones and omits some. V, J and clone size reflect that table, while D and trimming were determined from the DNA. The sample gives 370,000 or so clones, roughly 86% of which show up once; roughly 1.2% is in the top ten. This clone was seen a handful of times. V gene TRBV7-6 combines with J gene TRBJ1-3, with unresolved D. Sequencing was carried out using peripheral blood. The source is a human donor with acute or convalescent COVID-19. The donor label of this sample is uncertain. The CDR3 loop is CASSSKAGTHTGNTIYF. The CDR3, as DNA: TGTGCCAGCAGCTCAAAAGCGGGAACACATACTGGAAACACCATATATTTT.